The TCR beta chain under discussion was sequenced for a study of blood T cell repertoires in COVID-19 (dated by TCRdb to about 2020). At the level of the whole study: Samples from collaborators originated in the United States, Italy and Spain and spanned both the acute and convalescent phases of COVID-19. The material from the prospective study consisted of cDNA or gDNA derived from T cells, B-cell-depleted T cells, or PBMCs. Deeply sampled blood TCRbeta repertoires from subjects exposed to, actively infected with, or recovered from COVID-19 were included in the dataset. A freely available public database, intended as a resource for researchers studying the immune response to SARS-CoV-2, is where the repertoires were released. Samples were obtained from the ongoing ImmuneRACE study (first 160 participants) and from about 1,300 subjects provided by 6 global collaborators. The sample metadata nearly always contained a de-identified subject ID, COVID-19 status, age in years and sex. Where available, HLA class I and class II types were taken from metadata supplied by the sample provider and were not determined by assay-based typing.

TCRbeta CDR3 regions were amplified from genomic DNA using the immunoSEQ Assay, a bias-controlled multiplex PCR. The paper's processing steps were these. Nucleated cell counts per sample were estimated from amplification of reference gene primers within the assay. To quantify the absolute abundance of each unique TCRbeta CDR3 rearrangement, sequence reads were collapsed and filtered. For each sample, productive Simpson clonality was calculated as the square root of Simpson's diversity index over productive rearrangements. TCRdb limited this immuneACCESS table to in-frame rearrangements with V and J called. A share of clones is missing; checked studies link under half to unresolved V genes, and the rest is unexplained. The V and J calls and the clone size are those of that table, but D and trimming were determined from the DNA. The sample table lists about 66,000 clones, approximately 86% of them with a count of one. The ten largest clones add up to 5.5% to 7% of the sample.

Here is what the overall study found, with its caveats: The quantity of clinical and demographic metadata differed by source and by participant and was supplied without curation.

Whole blood was collected in K2EDTA tubes by collaborating institutions according to the institutions' own protocols. For TCRbeta analysis, collaborator samples were shipped as frozen whole blood, as isolated PBMCs, or as DNA extracted from either sample type. On this clone: Its antigen remains undetermined. No much larger clonotype is one base removed from it; base qualities were not supplied.

This clonotype originated in a man between 50 and 59 years old with active COVID-19. The sequenced sample consisted of peripheral blood.

The CDR3 reads CASSDRGGTDTQYF. The nucleotide sequence is given as TGCGCCAGCAGCGACAGGGGAGGCACAGATACGCAGTATTTT. The chain is encoded by TRBV5-1 joined to TRBJ2-3; TRBD1 fits 8 bases in the junction. From the cysteine through the phenylalanine, the CDR3 covers 14 amino acids. Only CDR3 DNA is held: 42 bases, read in frame from base 1. Looking up the germline V gene yields CDR1 SGHRS and CDR2 YFSETQ. The germline V and J ends show losses of 4 bases and 1 base respectively, and no gene match explains 2 bases of the junction.